This record looks at one T cell receptor (beta chain) sequence and its context. Its antigen is as yet unknown. Exclusion criteria comprised uncontrolled infection, other autoimmune disease, pregnancy or lactation. Diagnosis rested on symptoms, serum thyroxine and TRAb, thyroid ultrasound, and orbital computed tomography. The blood sample was taken at first hyperthyroidism diagnosis, before any ophthalmopathy symptoms. This sample is drawn from a study of T cells in Graves' hyperthyroidism and ophthalmopathy. Study outcomes and limitations: Peripheral blood also featured most of the thyroid clonotypes expanded above 0.001.

What was amplified from RNA transcripts were TCR beta CDR3 regions. A first-round RT-PCR of the TCR CDR3 used the HTBI primer set. TCRdb fed the multiplex PCR reads into MiXCR, producing one record per CDR3 protein. Here the sample spans under 350,000 distinct CDR3 sequences, approximately 26% being singletons. The CDR3 sequence is 12 residues long. The V end was cut by 5 bases, the J end by 8 bases, with 10 bases between. CDR1 is MDHEN and CDR2 is SYDVKM in the germline V gene. The sample was blood. This TCR was sampled from a man aged 35 to 55 with Graves' hyperthyroidism that later progressed to Graves' ophthalmopathy. V gene TRBV28 combines with J gene TRBJ1-5, with D possibly being TRBD1 (6 bases). This CDR3 is CASSQGREPQHF. In DNA, the CDR3 is TGTGCCAGCAGTCAGGGGAGAGAGCCCCAGCATTTT.